The clone carrying this T cell receptor (beta chain) was picked up one time. The table came from immunoSEQ multiplex PCR; TCRdb's copy has only in-frame clones and leaves some out. The table includes some 2.1 million clones, around 93% detected once. These data belong to a study of shared clonotypes between healthy human individuals. Germline values: CDR1 SGHTA, CDR2 FQGNSA. The CDR3 spans 16 residues. Trimming cost V 5 bases and J 6 bases, with 20 bases left between them. CD45RO-negative, CCR7-positively selected cells formed the naive CD8 fraction, excluding terminally differentiated effector memory CD45RA+ cells.

This receptor was taken from a man aged 18 to 35 in good health. Some clones in this sample may be carry-over from other donors' samples. The sample comprised naive CD8+ T cells from PBMCs. J is TRBJ2-1 and V is TRBV7-2, with D unclear. CDR3 DNA: TGTGCCAGCAGCCCCCCGTGGGCCGAAACCCCCAATGAGCAGTTCTTC. It is translated as CASSPPWAETPNEQFF.